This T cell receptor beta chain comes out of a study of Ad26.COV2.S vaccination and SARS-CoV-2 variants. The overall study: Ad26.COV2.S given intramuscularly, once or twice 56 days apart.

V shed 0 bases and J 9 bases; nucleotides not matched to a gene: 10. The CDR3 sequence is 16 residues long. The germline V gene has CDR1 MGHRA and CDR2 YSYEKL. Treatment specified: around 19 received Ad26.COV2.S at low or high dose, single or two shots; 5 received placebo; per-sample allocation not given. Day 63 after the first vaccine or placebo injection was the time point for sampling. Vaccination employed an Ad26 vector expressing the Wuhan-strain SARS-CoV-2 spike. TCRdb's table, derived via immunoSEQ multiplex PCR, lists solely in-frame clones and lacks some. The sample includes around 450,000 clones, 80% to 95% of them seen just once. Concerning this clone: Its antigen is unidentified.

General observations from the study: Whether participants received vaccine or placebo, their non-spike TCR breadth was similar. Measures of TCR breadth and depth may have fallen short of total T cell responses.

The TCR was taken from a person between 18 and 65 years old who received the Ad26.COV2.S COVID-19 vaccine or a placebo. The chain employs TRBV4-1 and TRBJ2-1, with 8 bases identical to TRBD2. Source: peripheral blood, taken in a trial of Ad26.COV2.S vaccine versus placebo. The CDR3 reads CASSQDLSGRGTEQFF. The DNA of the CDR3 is TGCGCCAGCAGCCAAGATTTGAGCGGGAGAGGAACTGAGCAGTTCTTC.